These 10 T cell receptor beta chains were sequenced from one sample in a study of blood T cell repertoires in COVID-19. This table comes from immunoSEQ multiplex PCR, and its TCRdb copy is limited to in-frame clones, with some not included. The sample has just under 300,000 clones, approximately 86% seen once. The sequenced material came from peripheral blood. These receptor sequences come from a man in his sixties or seventies with acute or convalescent COVID-19.

The chain recombines TRBV7-2 with TRBJ2-3, with 7 bases that match TRBD2. The V gene's germline CDR1 is SGHTA and CDR2 FQGNSA. The CDR3 covers 13 residues. V shed 4 bases and J 7 bases; nucleotides not matched to a gene: 5. The CDR3 protein is CASSSLAAYTQYF. CDR3 nucleotides: TGTGCCAGCAGCTCGCTAGCGGCCTATACGCAGTATTTT.

CDR3 residues: CASSETGVANSPLHF. In DNA form, the CDR3 reads TGTGCCAGCAGCGAAACAGGGGTGGCTAATTCACCCCTCCACTTT. The rearrangement joins TRBV3-1 (or the pseudogene TRBV3-2) to TRBJ1-6; 7 positions agree with TRBD1. Per the germline V gene, CDR1 is LGHDT and CDR2 is YNNKEL (reference sequence). The length of the CDR3 is 15 residues. V dropped 5 bases and J dropped 6; count of bases not matched to a gene: 7.

The chain is built from TRBV25-1 and TRBJ2-7, with a tentative D call TRBD1 (5 bases). The CDR3 totals 14 residues. Trimming took off 1 base at V and 4 bases at J, with 11 bases between the two ends. Germline-derived CDR1 and CDR2 are MGHDK and SYGVNS. The CDR3 reads CASSESGQIYEQYF. CDR3 nucleotide sequence: TGTGCCAGCAGTGAATCTGGACAAATTTACGAGCAGTACTTC.

The J gene is TRBJ1-6, the V gene TRBV28; possibly TRBD1 for D (6 bases). The CDR3 spans 15 residues. The V end was cut by 6 bases, the J end by 8 bases, with 17 bases between. In germline, CDR1 is MDHEN, CDR2 SYDVKM. The CDR3 region has the DNA TGTGCCAGCAGCTCACAGGGAAATATGGATTCACCCCTCCACTTT. It specifies CASSSQGNMDSPLHF.

The CDR3 is CASSSSGAYEQYF. The DNA of the CDR3 is TGTGCCAGCAGCTCCTCCGGAGCCTACGAGCAGTACTTC. This chain joins TRBV5-5 and TRBJ2-7; D is undetermined. The CDR3 runs 13 residues. Germline V gene data show CDR1 as SGHKS and CDR2 as YYEKEE (reference sequence). Trimming took off 3 bases at V and 2 bases at J, with 9 bases between the two ends.

The rearrangement joins TRBV4-3 to TRBJ2-7, with 7 positions matching TRBD1. Per germline, CDR1 LGHNA and CDR2 YSLEER. The V and J ends lost 0 bases and 4 bases, in that order; junction bases with no gene match: 6. The CDR3 is 15 residues long. The CDR3 is CASSQDGGQIYEQYF. The CDR3 nucleotides read TGCGCCAGCAGCCAAGATGGGGGACAGATATACGAGCAGTACTTC.

This chain connects TRBV6-5 to TRBJ1-3, with a tentative D call TRBD1 (6 bases). V was pared by 2 bases and J by 4 bases, with 15 bases between. This CDR3 is 16 amino acids long. Germline-derived CDR1 and CDR2 are MNHEY and SVGAGI. Here the CDR3 reads CASSYQAGGRGNTIYF. The CDR3 bases are TGTGCCAGCAGTTACCAGGCCGGGGGGCGCGGAAACACCATATATTTT.

The chain carries TRBV5-1 and TRBJ2-1; 10 bases are shared with TRBD2. V was clipped by 2 bases and J by 3 bases; unmatched bases: 2. Germline CDR1 is SGHRS and CDR2 is YFSETQ. This CDR3 contains 15 residues. The CDR3 bases are TGCGCCAGCAGCTTTCTAGCGGGAGACTACAATGAGCAGTTCTTC. As protein: CASSFLAGDYNEQFF.

The rearrangement uses TRBV12-3 or TRBV12-4 and TRBJ1-1; D is ambiguous. Trimming took off 4 bases at V and 10 bases at J, with 16 bases between the two ends. This CDR3 is 13 amino acids long. In nucleotides, the CDR3 is TGTGCCAGCAGTTGGGCAGGAATAGTTGGAGCTTTCTTT. Amino acid sequence: CASSWAGIVGAFF.

This rearrangement joins TRBV5-1 to TRBJ2-5; 7 nucleotides match TRBD1. Germline values: CDR1 SGHRS, CDR2 YFSETQ. The CDR3 is 15 amino acids. V lost 6 bases and J lost 2; bases outside the gene matches: 10. In DNA, the CDR3 is TGCGCCAGCACCGCACAGGGGATGGGACAAGAGACCCAGTACTTC. This sequence encodes CASTAQGMGQETQYF.